The 12 T cell receptor beta chains below were found in one sample sequenced in a study of CD8 T cells in Susac syndrome. Reverse transcription of roughly 0.45 to 1 ug RNA used random hexamers. TCRdb processed the immunoSEQ multiplex PCR reads anew with MiXCR; each CDR3 protein has one entry. The sample has 150,000 to 190,000 distinct CDR3 sequences, approximately 94% seen once. Input material: CD8+ T cells from PBMCs. The receptors come from a human donor with multiple sclerosis.

The CDR3 loop reads CASSQGDRTIYEQYF. In nucleotides, the CDR3 is TGCGCCAGCAGCCAGGGGGACAGAACAATCTACGAGCAGTACTTC. The rearrangement joins TRBV4-3 to TRBJ2-7; TRBD1 agrees at 7 bases. The germline gives CDR1 LGHNA, CDR2 YSLEER. J lost 3 bases, V lost 3 bases, and 8 bases had no gene match. The CDR3 spans 15 residues.

The DNA for the CDR3 is TGTGCCAGCAGTTTAGCGGCCGGAGACAATGAGCAGTTCTTC. It yields the protein CASSLAAGDNEQFF. The genes are TRBV27 and TRBJ2-1; D not certain. This CDR3 spans 14 amino acids. Germline V gene lookup returns CDR1 MNHEY and CDR2 SMNVEV (reference sequence). The V end was cut by 2 bases, the J end by 5 bases, with 10 bases between.

This clonotype was seen more than once but under ten times. V usage is TRBV25-1 and J usage is TRBJ1-1; possibly TRBD1 for D (6 bases). This CDR3 comprises 14 residues. Trimming removed 5 bases at V and 0 bases at J, with 10 bases between. Germline V gives CDR1 MGHDK, CDR2 SYGVNS. CDR3: CASSLGHMNTEAFF. CDR3 DNA: TGTGCCAGCAGTTTGGGACACATGAACACTGAAGCTTTCTTT.

The V and J genes are TRBV9 and TRBJ1-2; the D is unclear. The germline gives CDR1 SGDLS, CDR2 YYNGEE. The CDR3 contains 12 residues. Trimming took 4 bases from V and 8 from J, leaving 12 bases between them. The CDR3 loop is CASSPPPRGYTF. The CDR3 nucleotides are TGTGCCAGCAGCCCGCCCCCAAGAGGCTACACCTTC.

This clonotype was observed a single time. The rearrangement links TRBV20-1 to TRBJ2-5; no firm D call. The CDR3 runs 12 residues. Per the germline V gene, CDR1 is DFQATT and CDR2 is SNEGSKA (reference sequence). V shed 0 bases and J shed 3 bases, with 5 bases lying between them. CDR3 sequence reads: CSARELKETQYF. CDR3 coding DNA: TGCAGTGCTAGAGAGCTAAAAGAGACCCAGTACTTC.

This chain joins TRBV6-4 and TRBJ2-2; no clear D gene. The CDR3 spans 13 residues. Germline V gene data show CDR1 as MRHNA and CDR2 as SNTAGT. Trimming stripped 4 bases from V and 5 bases from J, with 8 bases between. CDR3 in DNA: TGTGCCAGCAGTGGGTCAGCGACCGGGGAGCTGTTTTTT. Translating it yields CASSGSATGELFF.

The CDR3 loop is CSVAPLEDNEQFF. Written as DNA, the CDR3 is TGCAGTGTTGCCCCCCTAGAGGACAATGAGCAGTTCTTC. This chain connects TRBV20-1 to TRBJ2-1; D is ambiguous. There are 13 residues in the CDR3. The germline gives CDR1 DFQATT, CDR2 SNEGSKA (reference sequence). V was clipped by 7 bases and J by 5 bases, with 15 bases between them.

The chain couples TRBV3-1 to TRBJ2-7; D is unresolved. The V end was cut by 1 base, the J end by 3 bases, with 7 bases between. This CDR3 is 13 amino acids long. The germline V gene encodes CDR1 LGHDT and CDR2 YNNKEL (reference sequence). CDR3 in amino acids: CASSQVAGYEQYF. The DNA of the CDR3 is TGTGCCAGCAGCCAAGTCGCTGGCTACGAGCAGTACTTC.

The chain couples TRBV3-1 to TRBJ1-4, with D possibly matching TRBD1 (5 bases). Trimming shortened V by 5 bases and J by 14 bases, and 24 bases separated the two germline ends. Germline CDR1 is LGHDT and CDR2 is YNNKEL (reference sequence). The CDR3 runs 15 residues. The CDR3 DNA reads TGTGCCAGCAGCACCCCTAGGGACCGAGTGTTAAGGCTGTTTTTT. This translates into CASSTPRDRVLRLFF. The full variable domain, rest sourced from reference TRBV3-1 and TRBJ1-4, is DTAVSQTPKYLVTQMGNDKSIKCEQNLGHDTMYWYKQDSKKFLKIMFSYNNKELIINETVPNRFSPKSPDKAHLNLHINSLELGDSAVYFCASSTPRDRVLRLFFGSGTQLSVL.

The chain uses TRBV9 and TRBJ2-7, with D possibly being TRBD1 (5 bases). Trimming took off 0 bases at V and 5 bases at J, with 15 bases between the two ends. The CDR3 covers 15 residues. From germline, CDR1 is SGDLS and CDR2 YYNGEE. CDR3 loop: CASSVASGMHNEQYF. CDR3 in DNA: TGTGCCAGCAGCGTAGCCTCAGGGATGCACAACGAGCAGTACTTC. Supplemented by reference TRBV9 and TRBJ2-7, the full variable domain reads DSGVTQTPKHLITATGQRVTLRCSPRSGDLSVYWYQQSLDQGLQFLIQYYNGEERAKGNILERFSAQQFPDLHSELNLSSLELGDSALYFCASSVASGMHNEQYFGPGTRLTVT.

The gene calls are TRBV9 and TRBJ2-6, with 10 bases lining up with TRBD1. The CDR3 totals 18 residues. In germline, CDR1 is SGDLS, CDR2 YYNGEE. Trimming cost V 3 bases and J 1 base; bases outside gene matches: 7. CDR3 region: CASSAAGTGVSGANVLTF. The CDR3 DNA reads TGTGCCAGCAGCGCCGCCGGGACAGGGGTATCTGGGGCCAACGTCCTGACTTTC.

A few counts support this clonotype. The chain links TRBV4-1 to TRBJ1-1, with 11 positions matching TRBD1. V was clipped by 3 bases and J by 1 base; unmatched bases: 1. Per the germline V gene, CDR1 is MGHRA and CDR2 is YSYEKL. The CDR3 spans 15 residues. The CDR3 spells CASSQGQGENTEAFF. The CDR3 DNA is TGCGCCAGCAGCCAGGGACAGGGGGAGAACACTGAAGCTTTCTTT.